This TCR beta chain was retrieved from a study of cytotoxic CD8 clonotypes in ibrutinib-treated CLL. Across the study: There were 10 to 11 relapsed/refractory patients and about 15 treatment-naive patients, and 17 to 18 were IGHV unmutated. Patients gave response samples after a median around 11 months of treatment, range 6 to 36.

The table lists this clone with a count of one. Just one base apart from a much larger clone, this may be a read error. The same CDR3 is also encoded by other DNA sequences in this sample. Profiling relied on immunoSEQ multiplex PCR, and the TCRdb table lists in-frame clones only, not all of them. The sample shows tens of thousands of clones, approximately 50% of them seen only once. CDR1 SEHNR and CDR2 FQNEAQ come from the germline V gene (reference sequence). CDR3 length: 13 amino acids. Trimming removed 1 base at V and 0 bases at J, with 2 bases between. The specimen was PBMCs, collected at disease progression, from a patient treated with ibrutinib. The V call is TRBV7-9, the J call TRBJ2-3, with D uncertain. The TCR was taken from a human donor with chronic lymphocytic leukemia. CDR3 amino acids: CASSLESTDTQYF. CDR3 sequence (DNA): TGTGCCAGCAGCTTAGAAAGCACAGATACGCAGTATTTT.